The 2 T cell receptor beta chains given below trace back to one sample, sequenced in a study of T cell responses to AZD1222 COVID-19 vaccine (TCRdb year 2021). This sample's time point label indicates: about 28 days (+/-7) after the second vaccine dose. The library was prepared using the immunoSEQ multiplex PCR assay. Sourced from immuneACCESS, this table was stored by TCRdb with only in-frame sequences that have V and J called. A share of the clones is absent; for the studies checked, an unresolved V gene accounts for under half, and the remainder has no known explanation. Present in this sample are 130,000 or so clones, approximately 90% of which were seen just once. Of the sample, approximately 9.4% falls within the top ten clones. This specimen was peripheral blood, taken 28 days after the second AZD1222 dose. The receptors shown here come from an adult who received the AZD1222 COVID-19 vaccine.

As regards this clone: Its ends do not fully match the called genes, so a read error is possible. The gene calls are TRBV20-1 and TRBJ2-7; no clear D. In germline, CDR1 is DFQATT, CDR2 SNEGSKA (reference sequence). The CDR3 sequence is 11 residues long. The CDR3 sequence is CSAGDTYEQYF. In DNA form, the CDR3 reads TGCAGTGCTGGAGACACCTACGAGCAGTACTTC.

The V and J genes are TRBV5-1 and TRBJ2-1, with 11 bases matching TRBD1. V lost 7 bases to trimming and J lost 8 bases; unmatched junction nucleotides: 8. CDR3 size: 14 residues. CDR1 and CDR2 (germline): SGHRS, YFSETQ. CDR3: CASGRGQGVDEQFF. CDR3 in DNA: TGCGCCAGCGGCAGGGGACAGGGGGTCGATGAGCAGTTCTTC.